What follows are 5 T cell receptor beta chains derived from one specimen sequenced in a study of T cells in Graves' hyperthyroidism and ophthalmopathy. Researchers amplified the TCR beta CDR3 regions from RNA transcripts. Initially, a first-round RT-PCR of the TCR CDR3 employed the HTBI primer set. MiXCR, applied by TCRdb to the multiplex PCR reads, yields one record per CDR3 protein. The repertoire holds 250,000 to 300,000 distinct CDR3 sequences, with over 12% as singletons. Sequencing used blood. The receptors shown here come from a woman aged 45 to 65 with Graves' hyperthyroidism that later progressed to Graves' ophthalmopathy.

The sample holds many counts of this clonotype. The chain employs TRBV11-2 and TRBJ2-7, with 7 bases aligning to TRBD1. Per the germline V gene, CDR1 is SGHAT and CDR2 is FQNNGV. Trimming cost V 6 bases and J 4 bases; bases outside gene matches: 3. This CDR3 region has 12 residues. The CDR3 coding sequence is TGTGCCAGCAGTTTGGACAGGTACGAGCAGTACTTC. Translating gives CASSLDRYEQYF.

This rearrangement joins TRBV20-1 to TRBJ2-2; maybe TRBD1 (5 bases). The CDR3 totals 14 residues. The germline V and J ends were trimmed by 3 bases and 3 bases, with 11 bases remaining between them. Per germline, CDR1 DFQATT and CDR2 SNEGSKA (reference sequence). The CDR3 here is CSASAGWDTGELFF. The CDR3 DNA sequence: TGCAGTGCTAGCGCAGGGTGGGACACCGGGGAGCTGTTTTTT.

This clonotype has a count of ten or more. This chain joins TRBV10-3 and TRBJ2-1; 7 bases agree with TRBD2. This CDR3 contains 16 residues. Germline assignment: CDR1 ENHRY and CDR2 SYGVKD. The ends lost 6 bases at V and 2 bases at J; junction bases unmatched: 10. CDR3 sequence: CAISELGEGAYNEQFF. The CDR3 DNA reads as TGTGCCATCAGCGAACTAGGGGAGGGCGCCTACAATGAGCAGTTCTTC.

This clonotype appeared many times. The V gene is TRBV2, the J gene TRBJ1-5; D possibly corresponds to TRBD1 (6 bases). The CDR3 contains 14 residues. V was pared by 1 base and J by 6 bases, with 10 bases between. Looked up from germline, CDR1 is SNHLY and CDR2 is FYNNEI. CDR3: CASSEGGGSQPQHF. CDR3 in DNA: TGTGCCAGCAGTGAAGGGGGGGGCAGTCAGCCCCAGCATTTT. Full variable domain (rest looked up from reference TRBV2 and TRBJ1-5): EPEVTQTPSHQVTQMGQEVILRCVPISNHLYFYWYRQILGQKVEFLVSFYNNEISEKSEIFDDQFSVERPDGSNFTLKIRSTKLEDSAMYFCASSEGGGSQPQHFGDGTRLSIL.

This clonotype was detected only a few times. The chain is built from TRBV4-2 and TRBJ2-2; no firm D call. The germline V gene encodes CDR1 LGHNA and CDR2 YNFKEQ. The CDR3 is 14 residues long. Trimming took off 0 bases at V and 5 bases at J, with 7 bases between the two ends. CDR3: CASSQEPQTGELFF. The CDR3 nucleotides read TGTGCCAGCAGCCAAGAACCACAGACCGGGGAGCTGTTTTTT.